The entry below describes one TCR beta chain. The trim removed 7 bases at V and 6 bases at J, leaving 12 bases unmatched. This CDR3 is built from 14 residues. Looked up from germline, CDR1 is MNHEY and CDR2 is SMNVEV (reference sequence). The sample originates from a study of blood T cell repertoires in COVID-19. Study details: PBMCs, B-cell-depleted T cells, or T cells provided the cDNA or gDNA that made up the material.

Assay: immunoSEQ multiplex PCR; the TCRdb copy retains only in-frame clones and omits some. The table shows about 320,000 clones, with about 83% occurring only once. The sequence was collected from a woman between 50 and 59 years old with acute or convalescent COVID-19. The material sequenced was peripheral blood. This chain connects TRBV27 to TRBJ2-7; TRBD1 matches 7 bases. CDR3: CASTSFRDSSEQYF. DNA for the CDR3: TGTGCCAGCACCTCGTTCCGGGACAGCAGCGAGCAGTACTTC.